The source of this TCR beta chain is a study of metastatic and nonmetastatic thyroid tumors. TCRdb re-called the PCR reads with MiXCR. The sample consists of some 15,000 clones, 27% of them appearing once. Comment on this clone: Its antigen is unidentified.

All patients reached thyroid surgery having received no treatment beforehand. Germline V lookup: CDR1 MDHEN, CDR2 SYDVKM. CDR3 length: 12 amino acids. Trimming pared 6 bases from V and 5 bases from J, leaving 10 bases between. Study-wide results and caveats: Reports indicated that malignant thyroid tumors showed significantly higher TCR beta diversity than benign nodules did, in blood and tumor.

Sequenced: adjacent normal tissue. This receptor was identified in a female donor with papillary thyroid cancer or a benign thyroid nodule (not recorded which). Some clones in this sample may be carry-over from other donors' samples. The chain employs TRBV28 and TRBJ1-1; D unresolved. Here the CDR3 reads CASSTINTEAFF. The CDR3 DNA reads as TGTGCCAGCAGCACTATTAATACTGAAGCTTTCTTT.